Shown below are 5 T cell receptor beta chains from a single sample sequenced in a study of blood T cell repertoires in COVID-19. TCRdb's table, derived via immunoSEQ multiplex PCR, lists solely in-frame clones and lacks some. The sample includes hundreds of thousands of clones, around 91% of them seen just once. The specimen was PBMCs or T cells enriched from blood (not recorded which). Receptor source: a woman under 30 who had recovered from COVID-19.

The chain couples TRBV30 to TRBJ1-2; tentative D call: TRBD1 (5 bases). The CDR3 runs 14 residues. Trimming removed 3 bases at V and 4 bases at J, with 15 bases between. Germline CDR1 is GTSNPN and CDR2 is SVGIG (reference sequence). The CDR3 loop is CAWRDWGETYGYTF. The CDR3 DNA follows: TGTGCCTGGAGGGATTGGGGGGAGACCTATGGCTACACCTTC.

This chain uses TRBV19 with TRBJ1-2; perhaps TRBD1 as D (5 bases). The CDR3 has 16 amino acids. V was pared by 3 bases and J by 6 bases, with 20 bases between. Germline-derived CDR1 and CDR2 are LNHDA and SQIVND (reference sequence). Here the CDR3 reads CASSIRPWAREDGYTF. CDR3 nucleotide sequence: TGTGCCAGTAGTATCCGTCCCTGGGCCAGGGAGGATGGCTACACCTTC.

The V and J genes are TRBV7-8 and TRBJ1-5; D possibly corresponds to TRBD1 (6 bases). The ends were cut back, 1 base at V and 3 bases at J, with 13 bases in the middle. The CDR3 loop spans 16 amino acids. Germline V gene lookup returns CDR1 SGHVS and CDR2 FQNEAQ. DNA of the CDR3: TGTGCCAGCAGCTTAGTGACCGGACAGATCAATCAGCCCCAGCATTTT. Residues: CASSLVTGQINQPQHF.

The J gene is TRBJ2-5, the V gene TRBV7-9; 10 bases line up with TRBD2. There are 17 residues in the CDR3. V gave up 0 bases and J gave up 4 bases; unmatched junction bases: 8. Per germline, CDR1 SEHNR and CDR2 FQNEAQ (reference sequence). Written as DNA, the CDR3 is TGTGCCAGCAGCTTAGCTTCTACTAGCGGGGCAGGAGAGACCCAGTACTTC. Encoded protein: CASSLASTSGAGETQYF.

The chain recombines TRBV5-1 with TRBJ1-4, with D hard to call. Germline V gives CDR1 SGHRS, CDR2 YFSETQ. The CDR3 has 13 amino acids. Trimming removed 2 bases from V and 4 bases from J, with 6 bases in between. The CDR3 sequence is CASSLGLNEKLFF. CDR3 bases: TGCGCCAGCAGCTTAGGACTTAATGAAAAACTGTTTTTT.